This is a list of T cell receptor beta chains from one sample in a study of blood T cell repertoires in COVID-19. Measured with immunoSEQ multiplex PCR; TCRdb has only the in-frame clones, and not every one. The sample consists of roughly 180,000 clones, more than 80% of them appearing once. Sequenced input: peripheral blood. The receptors come from a woman in her fifties or sixties with acute or convalescent COVID-19. The CDR3 runs from the conserved cysteine through the conserved F or W. D genes are given only for firm matches. Not every row has a clone size; where given, it reads once, few, many or a size class.

V gene: TRBV28
J gene: TRBJ1-1
clone size: once
D gene: -
CDR3 protein: CASRTSTGNTEAFF
CDR3 DNA: TGTGCCAGCAGAACCTCGACAGGGAACACTGAAGCTTTCTTT

V gene: TRBV28
J gene: TRBJ1-1
clone size: -
D gene: -
CDR3 protein: CASSFLGLLNTEAFF
CDR3 DNA: TGTGCCAGCAGTTTTCTAGGACTTTTGAACACTGAAGCTTTCTTT

V gene: TRBV19
J gene: TRBJ1-5
clone size: -
D gene: TRBD1
CDR3 protein: CASSIEDRGSWNQPQHF
CDR3 DNA: TGTGCCAGTAGTATAGAGGACAGGGGGAGTTGGAATCAGCCCCAGCATTTT

V gene: TRBV15
J gene: TRBJ2-1
clone size: -
D gene: TRBD2
CDR3 protein: CATSRDFRTSGNNEQFF
CDR3 DNA: TGTGCCACCAGCAGAGATTTCAGGACTAGCGGGAATAATGAGCAGTTCTTC

V gene: TRBV7-9
J gene: TRBJ2-5
clone size: -
D gene: -
CDR3 protein: CASSQETQYF
CDR3 DNA: TGTGCCAGCTCACAAGAGACCCAGTACTTC

V gene: TRBV5-1
J gene: TRBJ1-1
clone size: -
D gene: -
CDR3 protein: CASSSGAITNTEAFF
CDR3 DNA: TGCGCCAGCAGCTCAGGGGCCATAACGAACACTGAAGCTTTCTTT

V gene: TRBV5-1
J gene: TRBJ2-1
clone size: -
D gene: -
CDR3 protein: CASSSTGLSYNEQFF
CDR3 DNA: TGCGCCAGCAGCTCTACAGGGTTGTCCTACAATGAGCAGTTCTTC

V gene: TRBV10-3
J gene: TRBJ2-3
clone size: once
D gene: -
CDR3 protein: CAITPVAASTDTQYF
CDR3 DNA: TGTGCCATCACACCCGTAGCGGCTAGCACAGATACGCAGTATTTT

V gene: TRBV18
J gene: TRBJ1-1
clone size: -
D gene: TRBD1
CDR3 protein: CASSPLTDREAFF
CDR3 DNA: TGTGCCAGCTCACCCCTTACGGACAGGGAAGCTTTCTTT

V gene: TRBV5-1
J gene: TRBJ2-1
clone size: -
D gene: -
CDR3 protein: CASSLAGESYNEQFF
CDR3 DNA: TGCGCCAGCAGCTTGGCCGGGGAATCCTACAATGAGCAGTTCTTC

V gene: TRBV7-9
J gene: TRBJ2-7
clone size: -
D gene: -
CDR3 protein: CASSQSIWGGKYEQYF
CDR3 DNA: TGTGCCAGCAGCCAATCTATTTGGGGAGGAAAGTACGAGCAGTACTTC

V gene: TRBV7-8
J gene: TRBJ2-7
clone size: once
D gene: TRBD1
CDR3 protein: CASSLGGRMTGSEQYF
CDR3 DNA: TGTGCCAGCAGCTTAGGGGGTCGTATGACAGGGTCCGAGCAGTACTTC

V gene: TRBV30
J gene: TRBJ2-5
clone size: -
D gene: -
CDR3 protein: CAWSVVAGETQYF
CDR3 DNA: TGTGCCTGGAGTGTGGTAGCCGGGGAGACCCAGTACTTC

V gene: TRBV9
J gene: TRBJ2-2
clone size: -
D gene: -
CDR3 protein: CASSVGQVAGELFF
CDR3 DNA: TGTGCCAGCAGCGTAGGACAGGTGGCCGGGGAGCTGTTTTTT

V gene: TRBV7-9
J gene: TRBJ1-2
clone size: -
D gene: -
CDR3 protein: CASSLVEYGYTF
CDR3 DNA: TGTGCCAGCAGCTTAGTTGAGTATGGCTACACCTTC

V gene: TRBV18
J gene: TRBJ1-2
clone size: once
D gene: TRBD1
CDR3 protein: CASSPGTGQRYGYTF
CDR3 DNA: TGTGCCAGCTCACCCGGGACAGGGCAGAGGTATGGCTACACCTTC

V gene: TRBV9
J gene: TRBJ2-5
clone size: -
D gene: -
CDR3 protein: CASSVGTDTRETQYF
CDR3 DNA: TGTGCCAGCAGCGTAGGAACGGACACAAGGGAGACCCAGTACTTC

V gene: TRBV19
J gene: TRBJ2-2
clone size: -
D gene: TRBD2
CDR3 protein: CASTGTSGRVAGELFF
CDR3 DNA: TGTGCCAGCACCGGGACTAGCGGGAGAGTTGCCGGGGAGCTGTTTTTT

V gene: TRBV12-5
J gene: TRBJ2-3
clone size: -
D gene: -
CDR3 protein: CASGSPNTDTQYF
CDR3 DNA: TGTGCTAGTGGTTCCCCAAACACAGATACGCAGTATTTT

V gene: TRBV2
J gene: TRBJ2-1
clone size: -
D gene: TRBD2
CDR3 protein: CASNPTSGNEQFF
CDR3 DNA: TGTGCCAGCAACCCGACTAGCGGGAATGAGCAGTTCTTC

V gene: TRBV19
J gene: TRBJ1-2
clone size: -
D gene: TRBD1
CDR3 protein: CASSKTGIDGYTF
CDR3 DNA: TGTGCCAGTAGTAAGACAGGGATCGACGGCTACACCTTC

V gene: TRBV28
J gene: TRBJ2-1
clone size: -
D gene: TRBD2
CDR3 protein: CASSPQGQREADYNEQFF
CDR3 DNA: TGTGCCAGCAGCCCTCAGGGGCAGCGGGAGGCGGACTACAATGAGCAGTTCTTC

V gene: TRBV4-2
J gene: TRBJ2-2
clone size: -
D gene: -
CDR3 protein: CASSQVTGELFF
CDR3 DNA: TGTGCCAGCAGCCAAGTTACTGGGGAGCTGTTTTTT

V gene: TRBV11-3
J gene: TRBJ2-3
clone size: -
D gene: TRBD2
CDR3 protein: CASSRPSRLAGGADTQYF
CDR3 DNA: TGTGCCAGCAGCCGCCCATCCAGACTAGCGGGAGGGGCAGATACGCAGTATTTT

V gene: TRBV11-2
J gene: TRBJ1-1
clone size: -
D gene: -
CDR3 protein: CASSLPFRVRNTEAFF
CDR3 DNA: TGTGCCAGCAGCCTCCCCTTTCGTGTGAGAAACACTGAAGCTTTCTTT

V gene: TRBV24-1
J gene: TRBJ1-4
clone size: -
D gene: TRBD1
CDR3 protein: CATSDSRQGEKLFF
CDR3 DNA: TGTGCCACCAGTGATTCCCGACAGGGGGAAAAACTGTTTTTT

V gene: TRBV6-2/TRBV6-3
J gene: TRBJ1-1
clone size: -
D gene: -
CDR3 protein: CASSPAPIAEAFF
CDR3 DNA: TGTGCCAGCAGCCCGGCTCCGATAGCCGAAGCTTTCTTT

V gene: TRBV5-4
J gene: TRBJ2-1
clone size: -
D gene: -
CDR3 protein: CASSLLLGVVTDSYNEQFF
CDR3 DNA: TGTGCCAGCAGCTTGCTGCTCGGTGTGGTGACGGACTCGTACAATGAGCAGTTCTTC

V gene: TRBV27
J gene: TRBJ2-7
clone size: -
D gene: TRBD1
CDR3 protein: CASSLGTGISYEQYF
CDR3 DNA: TGTGCCAGCAGTTTAGGGACAGGGATCTCCTACGAGCAGTACTTC

V gene: TRBV30
J gene: TRBJ1-1
clone size: -
D gene: -
CDR3 protein: CAWTGSGNTEAFF
CDR3 DNA: TGTGCCTGGACAGGATCAGGGAACACTGAAGCTTTCTTT

V gene: TRBV11-2
J gene: TRBJ2-2
clone size: -
D gene: TRBD2
CDR3 protein: CASSLGLADTGELFF
CDR3 DNA: TGTGCCAGCAGCTTGGGACTAGCGGACACCGGGGAGCTGTTTTTT

V gene: TRBV5-1
J gene: TRBJ2-2
clone size: -
D gene: TRBD2
CDR3 protein: CASTLRRLAGAAGELFF
CDR3 DNA: TGCGCCAGCACCCTCAGAAGACTAGCGGGAGCGGCCGGGGAGCTGTTTTTT

V gene: TRBV5-1
J gene: TRBJ1-1
clone size: -
D gene: -
CDR3 protein: CASSLVGVGTEAFF
CDR3 DNA: TGCGCCAGCAGCTTAGTAGGGGTAGGGACTGAAGCTTTCTTT

V gene: TRBV27
J gene: TRBJ2-1
clone size: -
D gene: TRBD2
CDR3 protein: CASSFLAGVEQFF
CDR3 DNA: TGTGCCAGCAGTTTTCTAGCGGGAGTTGAGCAGTTCTTC

V gene: TRBV7-2
J gene: TRBJ2-7
clone size: -
D gene: TRBD2
CDR3 protein: CASSSWTSGRYEQYF
CDR3 DNA: TGTGCCAGCAGCTCATGGACTAGCGGGAGGTACGAGCAGTACTTC

V gene: TRBV19
J gene: TRBJ1-2
clone size: once
D gene: -
CDR3 protein: CASSIFHPQRFRYGYTF
CDR3 DNA: TGTGCCAGTAGTATTTTTCACCCTCAGCGGTTCCGCTATGGCTACACCTTC

V gene: TRBV3-1/TRBV3-2
J gene: TRBJ1-3
clone size: -
D gene: TRBD1
CDR3 protein: CASSQVGQAGNTIYF
CDR3 DNA: TGTGCCAGCAGCCAAGTGGGACAGGCGGGAAACACCATATATTTT

V gene: TRBV9
J gene: TRBJ1-2
clone size: -
D gene: -
CDR3 protein: CASSATVPGAGYTF
CDR3 DNA: TGTGCCAGCAGCGCGACCGTGCCGGGAGCAGGCTACACCTTC

V gene: TRBV2
J gene: TRBJ1-4
clone size: -
D gene: TRBD1
CDR3 protein: CASSLTGVANEKLFF
CDR3 DNA: TGTGCCAGCAGCTTAACAGGGGTGGCTAATGAAAAACTGTTTTTT

V gene: TRBV27
J gene: TRBJ2-7
clone size: few
D gene: TRBD2
CDR3 protein: CASSATGTSGSRAEQYF
CDR3 DNA: TGTGCCAGCAGTGCAACCGGGACTAGCGGGAGTCGGGCCGAGCAGTACTTC

V gene: TRBV28
J gene: TRBJ2-3
clone size: -
D gene: -
CDR3 protein: CASTAAADTQYF
CDR3 DNA: TGTGCCAGCACCGCGGCGGCAGATACGCAGTATTTT

V gene: TRBV5-4
J gene: TRBJ2-1
clone size: once
D gene: -
CDR3 protein: CASRAGDLYNEQFF
CDR3 DNA: TGTGCCAGCAGGGCAGGCGACCTTTACAATGAGCAGTTCTTC

V gene: TRBV2
J gene: TRBJ2-2
clone size: -
D gene: TRBD2
CDR3 protein: CASSTLSSGLAPTGELFF
CDR3 DNA: TGTGCCAGCAGTACCCTTAGCTCGGGACTAGCTCCCACCGGGGAGCTGTTTTTT

V gene: TRBV3-1/TRBV3-2
J gene: TRBJ1-6
clone size: -
D gene: -
CDR3 protein: CASSLTSGNSPLHF
CDR3 DNA: TGTGCCAGCAGCCTGACAAGCGGTAATTCACCCCTCCACTTT

V gene: TRBV19
J gene: TRBJ2-5
clone size: -
D gene: TRBD1
CDR3 protein: CASSIRPGQGWGGPQETQYF
CDR3 DNA: TGTGCCAGTAGTATCAGACCGGGACAGGGCTGGGGGGGTCCTCAAGAGACCCAGTACTTC

V gene: TRBV3-1/TRBV3-2
J gene: TRBJ2-3
clone size: -
D gene: TRBD1
CDR3 protein: CASSQDNRGLFGGTQYF
CDR3 DNA: TGTGCCAGCAGCCAAGATAACAGGGGATTGTTTGGCGGTACGCAGTATTTT

V gene: TRBV7-3
J gene: TRBJ2-2
clone size: once
D gene: -
CDR3 protein: CASSSQGPGELFF
CDR3 DNA: TGTGCCAGCAGCTCCCAGGGCCCCGGGGAGCTGTTTTTT

V gene: TRBV18
J gene: TRBJ1-2
clone size: -
D gene: TRBD1
CDR3 protein: CASSPGGQGAGGYTF
CDR3 DNA: TGTGCCAGCTCACCAGGAGGACAGGGGGCAGGGGGCTACACCTTC

V gene: TRBV28
J gene: TRBJ1-5
clone size: -
D gene: -
CDR3 protein: CASRETDQPQHF
CDR3 DNA: TGTGCCAGCAGGGAGACGGATCAGCCCCAGCATTTT

V gene: TRBV21-1
J gene: TRBJ2-2
clone size: -
D gene: -
CDR3 protein: CASSKSPPPTGFYLFSELFF
CDR3 DNA: TGTGCCAGCAGCAAATCTCCCCCCCCGACAGGATTTTATTTATTTTCTGAGCTGTTTTTT